This T cell receptor (beta chain) is drawn from a study of blood T cell repertoires in COVID-19 (dated by TCRdb to the early 2020s). As for the study more broadly: Collaborator samples came from the United States, Italy and Spain and covered acute and convalescent phases of COVID-19. Sample metadata almost always included a de-identified subject ID, COVID-19 status, age in years and sex. Subjects who had been exposed to COVID-19, were actively infected with it, or had recovered from it provided the deeply sampled blood TCRbeta repertoires that made up the dataset. Where HLA class I and class II types were available, the types were taken from metadata supplied by the sample provider, not from assay-based typing. The samples were drawn from the first 160 participants of the ongoing ImmuneRACE study and from 1,200 or so subjects provided by 6 global collaborators. The prospective study material was composed of cDNA or gDNA derived from T cells, B-cell-depleted T cells, or PBMCs. The repertoires were made available in a free public database intended to serve as a resource for research on the immune response to SARS-CoV-2. Results and caveats for the whole study, not just this receptor: Clinical and demographic metadata were provided uncurated, with the amount varying by source and participant.

A remark on this clone: Its cognate antigen has yet to be identified. Qualities for individual bases were not recorded, and no much larger clone is one base off.

The CDR3 runs 15 residues from the cysteine to the phenylalanine. CDR3 DNA is the only sequence kept; it has 45 bases, read in frame from the first base. Per the germline V gene, SGHRS is the CDR1 and YFSETQ is the CDR2. Trimming costs V 1 base and J 4 bases, and their ends lie 12 bases apart. Collaborating institutions collected whole blood in K2EDTA tubes following their own protocols. For TCRbeta analysis, collaborator samples were shipped as frozen whole blood, as isolated PBMCs, or as DNA extracted from either sample type. TCRbeta CDR3 regions were amplified from genomic DNA by means of the immunoSEQ Assay, a bias-controlled multiplex PCR. As for the original processing: The number of nucleated cells in each sample was estimated from the amplification of reference gene primers within the assay. To quantify the absolute abundance of each unique TCRbeta CDR3 rearrangement, sequence reads were collapsed and filtered. Productive Simpson clonality was computed per sample as the square root of Simpson's diversity index over productive rearrangements. TCRdb took this table from immuneACCESS and kept in-frame rearrangements with V and J called. Such tables lack part of the clones; where checked against another copy, unresolved V genes explain under half of the gap, and the rest is unexplained. Clone size and V and J calls were adopted from that table, with D and trimming inferred from the DNA. In this sample the table shows under 300,000 clones, 81% of which occur a single time. The top ten clones comprise roughly 2.9% of the sample.

The V and J genes are TRBV5-1 and TRBJ1-3; D gene: possibly TRBD1, on 5 matching bases. This clonotype was obtained from a woman aged 55-75 years with active or convalescent COVID-19. The sequencing input was peripheral blood. The sequence in DNA is TGCGCCAGCAGCTTGTGGGGGGAATCAGGAAACACCATATATTTT. It codes for CASSLWGESGNTIYF.